Listed below are T cell receptor beta chains from one sample, sequenced in a study of blood T cell repertoires in COVID-19. The repertoire was sequenced with immunoSEQ multiplex PCR; TCRdb's copy has only in-frame clones and lacks some. The sample has under 300,000 clones; over 75% are singletons. Source material: peripheral blood. The receptor source for this set is a man aged 30 to 45 who had recovered from COVID-19. Both conserved end residues are part of each CDR3. A D gene is named only where the DNA matches it firmly. Not all rows give a size; the values are once, few, many and, for expanded clones, a class.

>.|TRBV5-8|TRBJ1-1|TRBD1
CASSLSTGARTEAFF
TGTGCCAGCAGCTTGTCGACAGGGGCGCGCACTGAAGCTTTCTTT
>.|TRBV5-6|TRBJ1-4|TRBD1
CASSLGRGNEKLFF
TGTGCCAGCAGCTTGGGCAGGGGGAATGAAAAACTGTTTTTT
>.|TRBV9|TRBJ2-1|.
CASSVPTGGGNDEQFF
TGTGCCAGCAGCGTTCCAACAGGGGGAGGGAACGATGAGCAGTTCTTC
>.|TRBV6-5|TRBJ2-2|TRBD1
CASRDRVATGELFF
TGTGCCAGCAGAGACAGGGTTGCCACCGGGGAGCTGTTTTTT
>.|TRBV7-2|TRBJ2-5|TRBD2
CASSLERGGQKTQYF
TGTGCCAGCAGCTTAGAACGGGGGGGCCAAAAGACCCAGTACTTC
>.|TRBV7-3|TRBJ2-1|TRBD1
CASSLGGQGYDEQFF
TGTGCCAGCAGCTTAGGGGGACAGGGGTACGATGAGCAGTTCTTC
>.|TRBV7-9|TRBJ2-5|.
CASSLGGQVEETQYF
TGTGCCAGCAGCTTAGGGGGACAAGTAGAAGAGACCCAGTACTTC
>.|TRBV6-5|TRBJ2-2|TRBD1
CASTGIVTGELFF
TGTGCCTCGACAGGGATAGTTACCGGGGAGCTGTTTTTT
>.|TRBV14|TRBJ1-6|.
CASSQIQDSPLHF
TGTGCCAGCAGCCAAATTCAGGATTCACCCCTCCACTTT
>.|TRBV6-5|TRBJ2-1|TRBD2
CASSLTSGGAYEQFF
TGTGCCAGCAGCCTCACTAGCGGGGGGGCGTATGAGCAGTTCTTC
>.|TRBV5-5|TRBJ2-3|.
CASSLDLTPGADTQYF
TGTGCCAGCAGCTTGGACCTGACGCCGGGGGCAGATACGCAGTATTTT
>.|TRBV25-1|TRBJ1-5|.
CASSGREWSNQPQHF
TGTGCCAGCAGTGGCAGGGAATGGAGCAATCAGCCCCAGCATTTT
>.|TRBV5-4|TRBJ1-3|.
CASSYQGGSGNTIYF
TGTGCCAGCAGCTATCAAGGGGGATCTGGAAACACCATATATTTT
>once|TRBV5-1|TRBJ2-1|TRBD2
CASSRASGGTNEQFF
TGCGCCAGCAGCCGGGCTAGCGGGGGCACCAATGAGCAGTTCTTC
>few|TRBV7-9|TRBJ1-3|.
CASSDTLSGNTIYF
TGTGCCAGCAGCGACACACTCTCTGGAAACACCATATATTTT
>.|TRBV6-5|TRBJ1-5|.
CASRQDSYSNQPQHF
TGTGCCAGCAGGCAGGACAGTTATAGCAATCAGCCCCAGCATTTT
>.|TRBV27|TRBJ1-2|TRBD1
CASSMTGAVGYTF
TGTGCCAGCAGCATGACAGGGGCAGTTGGCTACACCTTC
>.|TRBV28|TRBJ1-2|.
CASSFFRRNYGYTF
TGTGCCAGCAGTTTTTTCCGGAGGAACTATGGCTACACCTTC
>once|TRBV18|TRBJ1-2|.
CASSQNGVAVGYTF
TGTGCCAGCTCACAAAACGGGGTGGCGGTTGGCTACACCTTC
>.|TRBV2|TRBJ1-1|.
CASSEFRDTEAFF
TGTGCCAGCAGTGAATTCCGGGACACTGAAGCTTTCTTT
>.|TRBV3-1/TRBV3-2|TRBJ2-4|TRBD2
CASSGTSGGPLAQYF
TGTGCCAGCAGCGGGACTAGCGGGGGGCCTTTGGCTCAGTACTTC
>.|TRBV5-1|TRBJ1-4|.
CASSEAGSIEKLFF
TGCGCCAGCAGCGAAGCAGGGTCAATAGAAAAACTGTTTTTT
>.|TRBV9|TRBJ1-2|TRBD1
CASSSHTGTGSGYTF
TGTGCCAGCAGCTCCCACACCGGGACAGGGTCCGGCTACACCTTC
>.|TRBV24-1|TRBJ2-2|TRBD1
CATSVETGANTGELFF
TGTGCCACCAGTGTCGAGACAGGGGCTAACACCGGGGAGCTGTTTTTT
>few|TRBV2|TRBJ2-2|TRBD1
CASRLRDRGPGELFF
TGTGCCAGCAGGCTCCGGGACAGGGGGCCCGGGGAGCTGTTTTTT
>.|TRBV5-5|TRBJ1-5|.
CASSYRDSNQPQHF
TGTGCCAGCAGCTACAGGGATAGCAATCAGCCCCAGCATTTT
>.|TRBV28|TRBJ1-1|.
CASRTDWVRVFF
TGTGCCAGCAGGACGGACTGGGTTAGGGTTTTCTTT
>.|TRBV27|TRBJ1-2|TRBD1
CASSSRQGPANYGYTF
TGTGCCAGCAGTTCCCGACAGGGCCCTGCTAACTATGGCTACACCTTC